The 3 T cell receptor beta chains below were found in one sample sequenced in a study of blood T cell repertoires in COVID-19. The assay was immunoSEQ multiplex PCR, and TCRdb's table has in-frame clones only and misses some. In the table there are 65,000 to 70,000 clones, approximately 75% of which are singletons. The sequenced sample was peripheral blood. The source of these receptors is a human donor in a cohort sampled during active COVID-19.

This chain uses TRBV7-8 with TRBJ1-2, with 8 bases fitting TRBD1. The CDR3 spans 12 residues. The V segment lost 3 bases and the J segment 9 bases; nucleotides outside the gene matches: 3. Per the germline V gene, CDR1 is SGHVS and CDR2 is FQNEAQ. Here the CDR3 DNA reads TGTGCCAGCAGCTTGGACAGGGAGAGCTACACCTTC. This sequence encodes CASSLDRESYTF. Together with reference TRBV7-8 and TRBJ1-2, the CDR3 gives the full variable domain: GAGVSQSPRYKVAKRGQDVALRCDPISGHVSLFWYQQALGQGPEFLTYFQNEAQLDKSGLPSDRFFAERPEGSVSTLKIQRTQQEDSAVYLCASSLDRESYTFGSGTRLTVV.

There are a few counts of this clone. V and J are TRBV7-9 and TRBJ1-1, with D possibly being TRBD1 (6 bases). The CDR3 covers 15 residues. V lost 5 bases and J lost 4, with 17 bases in between. Germline V gene data show CDR1 as SEHNR and CDR2 as FQNEAQ (reference sequence). The CDR3 bases are TGTGCCAGCAGCCCCCGTCAGGGGAGTCGCACTGAAGCTTTCTTT. Its protein product is CASSPRQGSRTEAFF.

This chain joins TRBV6-5 and TRBJ1-1; TRBD1 matches at 12 bases. The CDR3 sequence is 14 residues long. Trimming removed 6 bases from V and 5 bases from J; junction bases left unmatched: 4. The germline CDR1 and CDR2 sequences are MNHEY and SVGAGI. CDR3 region: CASRGQGAWTEAFF. For the CDR3, the DNA is TGTGCCAGCAGGGGACAGGGGGCATGGACTGAAGCTTTCTTT.